Following are 3 T cell receptor beta chains from one sample sequenced in a study of blood T cell repertoires in COVID-19. TCRdb's copy holds only in-frame clones and misses some; the assay was immunoSEQ multiplex PCR. Of about 80,000 clones in the sample, roughly 80% are singletons; the top ten hold 12%. The specimen sequenced was peripheral blood. The origin of the receptors is a woman in her 40s with active or convalescent COVID-19.

Only a few counts were recorded for this clone. V usage is TRBV5-5 and J usage is TRBJ1-1; tentative D call: TRBD1 (5 bases). Trimming shortened V by 5 bases and J by 0 bases, and 23 bases separated the two germline ends. This CDR3 has 18 amino acids. CDR1 SGHKS and CDR2 YYEKEE come from the germline V gene (reference sequence). Here the CDR3 reads CASRPRHPDTGLNTEAFF. The DNA for the CDR3 is TGTGCCAGCAGGCCCCGACATCCCGATACAGGCTTGAACACTGAAGCTTTCTTT.

This chain links TRBV7-2 with TRBJ2-3; D call uncertain. V was clipped by 1 base and J by 6 bases, with 11 bases between them. Germline V gene data show CDR1 as SGHTA and CDR2 as FQGNSA. The CDR3 is 14 residues long. The CDR3 nucleotides read TGTGCCAGCAGCTTAGGCGTACACAGCGATACGCAGTATTTT. This codes for CASSLGVHSDTQYF.

V usage is TRBV18 and J usage is TRBJ2-1, with 8 positions matching TRBD1. The germline gives CDR1 KGHSH, CDR2 LQKENI. Losses at the gene ends were 4 bases for V and 3 bases for J; bases not matched to a gene: 5. The CDR3 loop spans 15 amino acids. CDR3 DNA: TGTGCCAGCTCACTCGGACAGGGAGGCTACAATGAGCAGTTCTTC. This gives the protein CASSLGQGGYNEQFF.